This T cell receptor (beta chain) stems from a study of cytomegalovirus exposure and HLA in healthy donors. Study-wide context: According to later analysis, the same platform produced the 120 or so validation and several hundred first-cohort repertoires. Study findings and constraints: That first-cohort TCR clusters tended to co-occur in the roughly 130 validation repertoires was found in a later analysis.

Worth noting for this clone: What it binds is unknown.

Donors were drawn from the approximately 130-subject validation cohort, separate from the approximately 670-subject first cohort. Measured with immunoSEQ multiplex PCR; TCRdb has only the in-frame clones, and not every one. This sample carries about 110,000 clones, roughly 88% of them seen once, and the ten largest clones take 3% to 3.5%. In germline, CDR1 is SGHKS, CDR2 YYEKEE (reference sequence). This CDR3 has 13 amino acids. Trimming cost V 2 bases and J 5 bases; bases outside gene matches: 4. The J gene is TRBJ2-7, the V gene TRBV5-5; 7 bases line up with TRBD1. The sequence derives from a woman in her late teens or twenties in good health and CMV-seronegative. Sequenced sample: PBMCs. The CDR3 spells CASSLEDRHEQYF. DNA of the CDR3: TGTGCCAGCAGCTTAGAGGACAGGCACGAGCAGTACTTC. The variable domain in full, completed from reference TRBV5-5 and TRBJ2-7, reads DAGVTQSPTHLIKTRGQQVTLRCSPISGHKSVSWYQQVLGQGPQFIFQYYEKEERGRGNFPDRFSARQFPNYSSELNVNALLLGDSALYLCASSLEDRHEQYFGPGTRLTVT.